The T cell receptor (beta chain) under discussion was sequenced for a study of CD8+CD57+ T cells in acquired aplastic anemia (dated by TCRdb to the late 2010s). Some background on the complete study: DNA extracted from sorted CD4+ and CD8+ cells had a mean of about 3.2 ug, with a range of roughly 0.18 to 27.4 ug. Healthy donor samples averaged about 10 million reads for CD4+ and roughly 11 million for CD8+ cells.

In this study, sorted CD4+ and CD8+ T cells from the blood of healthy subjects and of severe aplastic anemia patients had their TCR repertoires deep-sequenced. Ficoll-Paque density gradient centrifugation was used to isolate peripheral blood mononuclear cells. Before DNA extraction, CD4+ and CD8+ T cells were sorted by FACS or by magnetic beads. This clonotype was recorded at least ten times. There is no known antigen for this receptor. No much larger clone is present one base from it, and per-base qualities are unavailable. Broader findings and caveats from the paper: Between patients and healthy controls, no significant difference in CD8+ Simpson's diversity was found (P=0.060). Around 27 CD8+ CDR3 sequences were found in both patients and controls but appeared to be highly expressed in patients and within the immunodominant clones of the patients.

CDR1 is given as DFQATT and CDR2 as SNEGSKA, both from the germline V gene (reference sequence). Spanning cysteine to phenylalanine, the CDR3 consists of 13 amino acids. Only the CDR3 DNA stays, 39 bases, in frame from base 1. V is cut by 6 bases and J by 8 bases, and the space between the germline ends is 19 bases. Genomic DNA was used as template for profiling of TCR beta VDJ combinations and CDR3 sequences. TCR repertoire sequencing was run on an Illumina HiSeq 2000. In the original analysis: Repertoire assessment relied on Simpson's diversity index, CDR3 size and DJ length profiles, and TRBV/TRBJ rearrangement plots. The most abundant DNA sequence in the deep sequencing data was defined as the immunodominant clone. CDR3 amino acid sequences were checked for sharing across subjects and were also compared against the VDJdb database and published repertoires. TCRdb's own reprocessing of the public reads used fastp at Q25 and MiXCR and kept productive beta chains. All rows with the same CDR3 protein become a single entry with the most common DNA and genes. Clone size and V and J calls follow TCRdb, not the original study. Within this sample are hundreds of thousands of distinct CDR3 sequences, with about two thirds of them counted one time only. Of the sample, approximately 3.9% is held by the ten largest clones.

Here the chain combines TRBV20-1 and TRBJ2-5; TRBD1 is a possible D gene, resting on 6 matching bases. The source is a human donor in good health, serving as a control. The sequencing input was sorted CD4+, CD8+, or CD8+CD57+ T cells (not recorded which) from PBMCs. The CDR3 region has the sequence CSADYGAGVTQYF. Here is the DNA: TGCAGTGCCGACTATGGCGCAGGGGTTACCCAGTACTTC.